This is a list of T cell receptor beta chains from one sample in a study of T and B cells in COVID-19 patients. MiXCR, run by TCRdb on the multiplex PCR reads, gives a single entry per CDR3 protein. The profile shows more than 550 distinct CDR3 sequences, under 30% of them singletons. Specimen: blood. The receptors derive from a human donor with active COVID-19. Both conserved end residues are part of each CDR3. D genes are given only for firm matches. The listing skips clone size in some rows; elsewhere it reads once, few, many or a size class.

cdr3_nt cdr3_aa clone_size v_call d_call j_call
TGTGCCAGCAGCCCATCTACAGGGATAATCAATGAGCAGTTCTTC CASSPSTGIINEQFF - TRBV7-3 - TRBJ2-1
TGCAGTGCAGATTGGACTAGCGGGAGCTCAGGAGAGCAGTTCTTC CSADWTSGSSGEQFF - TRBV20-1 TRBD2 TRBJ2-1
TGCAGTGCTAGAGATCCGGTTGGGAATGGCTACACCTTC CSARDPVGNGYTF - TRBV20-1 - TRBJ1-2
TGTGCCAGCAGCCTGATCCGTAATTGGCACGACCAATCCTACAATGAGCAGTTCTTC CASSLIRNWHDQSYNEQFF medium-sized TRBV5-6 - TRBJ2-1
TGTGCCAGCAGTTACTCCCCGGTGGACGAGCAGTACTTC CASSYSPVDEQYF large TRBV6-5 - TRBJ2-7
TGTGCCAGTAGTATGGATAGGCCGGCTATAGGCCCAGATACGCAGTATTTT CASSMDRPAIGPDTQYF large TRBV19 - TRBJ2-3
TGCGCCAGCAGCCAAGGGGCAGGGGAGGCCTATGGCTACACCTTC CASSQGAGEAYGYTF - TRBV4-3 - TRBJ1-2
TGTGCCAGCAGCCCGCTTGGGACTAGCGGGGGGTACGAGCAGTACTTC CASSPLGTSGGYEQYF large TRBV12-3/TRBV12-4 TRBD2 TRBJ2-7
TGTGCCAGCAGTGTAGAGCTAACCTCGAACACCGGGGAGCTGTTTTTT CASSVELTSNTGELFF medium-sized TRBV6-4 - TRBJ2-2
TGCAGTGCTAGAGATCCTTGGACTCACAGCGACTACGAGCAGTACTTC CSARDPWTHSDYEQYF medium-sized TRBV20-1 - TRBJ2-7
TGTGCCTGGAGTATAAGGGGGGCAGGTGAAAAACTGTTTTTT CAWSIRGAGEKLFF large TRBV30 - TRBJ1-4
TGTGCCAGCAGCTTAGAACCGACCTCTGGGGCCAACGTCCTGACTTTC CASSLEPTSGANVLTF large TRBV5-6 - TRBJ2-6
TGTGCCAGCAGCTCGGGACTAGCGGGCGGCTACGAGCAGTACTTC CASSSGLAGGYEQYF large TRBV5-6 TRBD2 TRBJ2-7
TGTGCCAGCAGTTACTGGGACCCGGAGGGCTATGGCTACACCTTC CASSYWDPEGYGYTF medium-sized TRBV6-5 - TRBJ1-2
TGCAGCGTAGGACAGTCAAACACCGGGGAGCTGTTTTTT CSVGQSNTGELFF hyperexpanded TRBV29-1 - TRBJ2-2
TGTGCCAGCAGCTTTGGGGTCTCCAAGGTCTACACCTTC CASSFGVSKVYTF medium-sized TRBV5-5 - TRBJ1-2
TGTGCCAGTCGGGGGCACTCGGGAGAACCCGGGGAGCTGTTTTTT CASRGHSGEPGELFF hyperexpanded TRBV19 - TRBJ2-2
TGTGCCAGCAGCTTAGAAGGGGTCAGTGGGAATGAGCAGTTCTTC CASSLEGVSGNEQFF large TRBV13 - TRBJ2-1
TGTGCCAGCAGCTTAGAAGGGGGGGGGGCCAACGTCCTGACTTTC CASSLEGGGANVLTF once TRBV13 - TRBJ2-6
TGTGCCATCAGTGTACGAGGGGGCGACATTCAGTACTTC CAISVRGGDIQYF medium-sized TRBV10-3 TRBD1 TRBJ2-4
TGTGCCAGCAGCCTGGGACAGGGGGGGGGCACAGATACGCAGTATTTT CASSLGQGGGTDTQYF - TRBV12-3/TRBV12-4 TRBD1 TRBJ2-3
TGTGCCAGCAGCTTAGCGGAGACGGATACGCAGTATTTT CASSLAETDTQYF medium-sized TRBV7-6 - TRBJ2-3
TGCGCCAGCAGCTTGGGGGGACTAGCGGCTGGAAGACACGAGCAGTACTTC CASSLGGLAAGRHEQYF - TRBV5-5 TRBD2 TRBJ2-7
TGTGCCAGCAGCCCCTCTAGCGGGATTATCAATGAGCAGTTCTTC CASSPSSGIINEQFF medium-sized TRBV7-3 TRBD2 TRBJ2-1
TGTGCCAGCAGCCGAAAAGACACCTACTCTGGAAACACCATATATTTT CASSRKDTYSGNTIYF - TRBV7-9 - TRBJ1-3
TGTGCCAGCAGCTTGGAGGGCGGGAGGGAGTACAATGAGCAGTTCTTC CASSLEGGREYNEQFF - TRBV13 TRBD2 TRBJ2-1
TGTGCCAGCTCGAGGCAGACTTCCTACAATGAGCAGTTCTTC CASSRQTSYNEQFF large TRBV12-3/TRBV12-4 - TRBJ2-1
TGTGCCAGCAGCCAAGATTATACGCGGGGGGGTGTAGAGACCCAGTACTTC CASSQDYTRGGVETQYF few TRBV4-2 TRBD2 TRBJ2-5
TGTGCCAGCAGCAATAGCCTGTCAGAGACCCAGTACTTC CASSNSLSETQYF - TRBV9 - TRBJ2-5
TGCGCCAGCAGCTTGGGACGGATTAGCACAGATACGCAGTATTTT CASSLGRISTDTQYF few TRBV5-1 - TRBJ2-3
TGTGCCAGCAGCTTAGAAGGGGGCACTTGGGAGCAGTTCTTC CASSLEGGTWEQFF large TRBV13 TRBD1 TRBJ2-1
TGTGCCAGCAGCCCCGATCGCAATCAGCCCCAGCATTTT CASSPDRNQPQHF medium-sized TRBV27 - TRBJ1-5
TGTGCCAGCGGGGAGGGGCTAGCGGGAGATACGCAGTATTTT CASGEGLAGDTQYF - TRBV6-5 TRBD2 TRBJ2-3
TGTGCCAGCCGACCTAAAGCGGTTTCCTCCTATAATTCACCCCTCCACTTT CASRPKAVSSYNSPLHF large TRBV6-5 - TRBJ1-6
TGTGCCAGCAGCTTGGGAGTGTCCCAGACCCAGTACTTC CASSLGVSQTQYF large TRBV5-5 - TRBJ2-5
TGTGCCAGCAGTTCCGGACTAGCGCCAGATACGCAGTATTTT CASSSGLAPDTQYF large TRBV6-2/TRBV6-3 TRBD2 TRBJ2-3
TGTGCCAGCACCCCGAGCGTCGGCAATGAGCAGTTCTTC CASTPSVGNEQFF large TRBV6-5 - TRBJ2-1
TGTGCCAGCAGCTTAGAGGGCAGCTCTGGAAACACCATATATTTT CASSLEGSSGNTIYF large TRBV13 - TRBJ1-3
TGTGCCAGCAGCCGAGAAGGGGCTGGGGCCAACGTCCTGACTTTC CASSREGAGANVLTF - TRBV13 - TRBJ2-6
TGCAGCGTTCAAACCCAGGGAGATACGCAGTATTTT CSVQTQGDTQYF hyperexpanded TRBV29-1 - TRBJ2-3
TGTGCCAGCAGCTTAGGGAGGCGGAGAGAGACCCAGTACTTC CASSLGRRRETQYF - TRBV11-2 - TRBJ2-5
TGTGCCAGCAGTGCCTCCCCTTGGAGGTTGCCCTCACTACGAACCACAGATACGCAGTATTTT CASSASPWRLPSLRTTDTQYF - TRBV25-1 - TRBJ2-3
TGTGCCAGCAGTTTAGTGGCAGGGGGCCGGGTGGATACGCAGTATTTT CASSLVAGGRVDTQYF large TRBV12-3/TRBV12-4 TRBD1 TRBJ2-3
TGTGCCAGCAGCCGGACAGTATCTAATGAAAAACTGTTTTTT CASSRTVSNEKLFF large TRBV6-5 - TRBJ1-4
TGTGCCAGCAGCCGCATGCCTGGGGGGGGCGACACAGATACGCAGTATTTT CASSRMPGGGDTDTQYF large TRBV12-3/TRBV12-4 - TRBJ2-3
TGTGCCAGCAGCCCCCGGCGGGGGAGGCTTGACACTGAAGCTTTCTTT CASSPRRGRLDTEAFF - TRBV7-9 - TRBJ1-1
TGTGCCAGCAGTCCCTGGACCGCCGGGGACCTCTACGAGCAGTACTTC CASSPWTAGDLYEQYF - TRBV28 - TRBJ2-7
TGTGCCAGCACGACAGGGGACATCCTCCCGGGAGGAGCTTTCTTT CASTTGDILPGGAFF - TRBV2 TRBD1 TRBJ1-1
TGTGCCAGCAGCTTAGAAGGTAGCGGGAGCGGAAGCATTCAGTACTTC CASSLEGSGSGSIQYF medium-sized TRBV13 TRBD2 TRBJ2-4
TGTGCCAGCAGCTTAGGACTAGTGGAGGAGACCCAGTACTTC CASSLGLVEETQYF large TRBV11-1 - TRBJ2-5
TGTGCCAGTAGTATGGCCGGCACCGGCTACACCTTC CASSMAGTGYTF large TRBV19 - TRBJ1-2
TGTGCCAGCAGCTTGGGTACAGGGGGGCACACATCCTACAATGAGCAGTTCTTC CASSLGTGGHTSYNEQFF large TRBV5-5 TRBD1 TRBJ2-1
TGTGCCATCAGTGGACCCGGTGGAACTGAAGCTTTCTTT CAISGPGGTEAFF - TRBV10-3 - TRBJ1-1
TGTGCCAGCAGTGCCTGGGACAGGGATAATTCACCCCTCCACTTT CASSAWDRDNSPLHF large TRBV27 TRBD1 TRBJ1-6
TGTGCCAGCAGTTACTCCGGGGGTAGCACAGATACGCAGTATTTT CASSYSGGSTDTQYF medium-sized TRBV6-2/TRBV6-3 - TRBJ2-3